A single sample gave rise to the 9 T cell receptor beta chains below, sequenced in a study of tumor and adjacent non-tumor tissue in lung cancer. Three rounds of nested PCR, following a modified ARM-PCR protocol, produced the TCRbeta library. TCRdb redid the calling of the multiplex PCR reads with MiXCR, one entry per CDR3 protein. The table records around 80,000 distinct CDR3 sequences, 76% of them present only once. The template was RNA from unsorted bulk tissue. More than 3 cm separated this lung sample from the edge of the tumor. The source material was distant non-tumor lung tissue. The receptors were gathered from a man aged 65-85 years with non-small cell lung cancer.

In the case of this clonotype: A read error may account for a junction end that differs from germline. The chain's CDR3 is CAISLVSPETQYF. The CDR3 DNA sequence: TGTGCCATAAGCTTGGTAAGTCCGGAGACCCAGTATTTC. V usage is TRBV5-5 and J usage is TRBJ2-5; D gene uncertain. This CDR3 comprises 13 residues. Germline V gene lookup returns CDR1 SGHKS and CDR2 YYEKEE (reference sequence).

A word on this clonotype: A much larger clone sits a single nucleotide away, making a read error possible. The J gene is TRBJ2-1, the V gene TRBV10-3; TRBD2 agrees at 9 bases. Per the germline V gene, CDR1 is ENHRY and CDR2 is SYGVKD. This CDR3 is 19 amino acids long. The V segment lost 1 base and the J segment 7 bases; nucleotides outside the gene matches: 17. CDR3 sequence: CAISEFKGSGRTSGNEQFF. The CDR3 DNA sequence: TGTGCCATCAGTGAGTTCAAAGGAAGCGGGAGGACCTCGGGGAATGAGCAGTTCTTC.

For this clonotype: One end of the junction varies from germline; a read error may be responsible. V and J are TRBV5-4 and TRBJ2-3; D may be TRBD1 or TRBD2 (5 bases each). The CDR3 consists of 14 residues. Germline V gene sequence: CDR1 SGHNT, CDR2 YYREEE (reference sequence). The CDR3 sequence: CAISLTGREDMQYF. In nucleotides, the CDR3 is TGTGCCATCAGCTTGACGGGACGAGAAGATATGCAGTATTTT. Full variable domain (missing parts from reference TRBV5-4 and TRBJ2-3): ETGVTQSPTHLIKTRGQQVTLRCSSQSGHNTVSWYQQALGQGPQFIFQYYREEENGRGNFPPRFSGLQFPNYSSELNVNALELDDSALYLCAISLTGREDMQYFGPGTRLTVL.

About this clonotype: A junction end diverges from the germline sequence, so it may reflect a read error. The CDR3 protein is CASSQYWAETEALF. In DNA form, the CDR3 reads TGCGCCAGCAGCCAATATTGGGCAGAAACTGAAGCTCTCTTT. V and J are TRBV4-1 and TRBJ1-1; D is ambiguous. CDR1 MGHRA and CDR2 YSYEKL come from the germline V gene. The CDR3 has 14 amino acids.

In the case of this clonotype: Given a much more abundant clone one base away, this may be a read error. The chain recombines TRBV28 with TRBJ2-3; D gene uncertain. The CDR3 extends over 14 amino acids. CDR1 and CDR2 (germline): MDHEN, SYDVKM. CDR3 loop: CANSPRDRTDTQYF. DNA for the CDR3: TGTGCCAACAGTCCTCGAGACCGTACAGATACGCAGTATTTT.

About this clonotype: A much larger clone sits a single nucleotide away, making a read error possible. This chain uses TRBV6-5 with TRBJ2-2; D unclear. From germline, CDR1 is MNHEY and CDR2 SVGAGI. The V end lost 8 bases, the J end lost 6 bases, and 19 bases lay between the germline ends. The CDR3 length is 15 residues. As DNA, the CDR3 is TGTGCCAGCTCCTGGTGGCAGGAATTCTCCGGGGAGCTGTTTTTT. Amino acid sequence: CASSWWQEFSGELFF.

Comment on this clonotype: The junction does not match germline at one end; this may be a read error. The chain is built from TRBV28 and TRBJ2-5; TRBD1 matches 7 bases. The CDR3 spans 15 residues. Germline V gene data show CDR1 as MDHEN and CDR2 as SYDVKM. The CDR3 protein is CASSFRTGDMETQYF. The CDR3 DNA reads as TGTGCCAGTAGTTTCCGAACAGGGGACATGGAGACCCAGTACTTC.

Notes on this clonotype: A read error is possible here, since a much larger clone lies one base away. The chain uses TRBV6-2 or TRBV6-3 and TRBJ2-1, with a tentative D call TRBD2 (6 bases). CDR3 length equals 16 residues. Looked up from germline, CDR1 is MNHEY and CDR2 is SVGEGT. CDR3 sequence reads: CASSTHGSRSHNEQFF. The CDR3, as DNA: TGTGCCAGCAGCACGCACGGGAGCCGCTCCCACAATGAGCAGTTCTTC.

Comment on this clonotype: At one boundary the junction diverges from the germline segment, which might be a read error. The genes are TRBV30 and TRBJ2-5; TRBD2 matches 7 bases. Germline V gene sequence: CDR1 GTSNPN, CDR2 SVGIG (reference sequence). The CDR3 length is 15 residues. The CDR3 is CVWSGRAGIQETQYF. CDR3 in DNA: TGTGTCTGGAGTGGGCGAGCGGGGATCCAAGAGACCCAGTACTTC. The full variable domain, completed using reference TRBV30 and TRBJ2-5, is SQTIHQWPATLVQPVGSPLSLECTVEGTSNPNLYWYRQAAGRGLQLLFYSVGIGQISSEVPQNLSASRPQDRQFILSSKKLLLSDSGFYLCVWSGRAGIQETQYFGPGTRLLVL.